These 17 T cell receptor beta chains were sequenced from one sample in a study of cytomegalovirus exposure and HLA in healthy donors. Primers included in the PCR were 60 Vbeta and 13 Jbeta primers. Clones were sequenced by immunoSEQ multiplex PCR, and TCRdb holds only the in-frame ones, with some missing. The top ten hold 2.5% to 3% of the sample, which has 85,000 to 120,000 clones, 75% seen once. Specimen: PBMCs. These TCRs come from a male donor in good health and CMV-seropositive.

This clone was counted only a few times. V is TRBV21-1 and J is TRBJ1-5; the DNA was not compared with TRBD1, the D call given in the table. TRBV21-1 is a pseudogene segment. The CDR3 totals 15 residues. CDR3 DNA: TGTGCCAGCGAAGACCAGACAGGGAAGAATCAGCCCCAGCATTTT. Residues: CASEDQTGKNQPQHF.

This clone was seen a handful of times. V is TRBV27 and J is TRBJ1-6; the match to TRBD1 covers 8 bases. Germline V gives CDR1 MNHEY, CDR2 SMNVEV (reference sequence). This CDR3 contains 13 residues. The ends lost 6 bases at V and 9 bases at J; junction bases unmatched: 4. CDR3 nucleotides: TGTGCCAGCAGAGGACAGGGAGTTTCACCCCTCCACTTT. Its protein is CASRGQGVSPLHF.

J is TRBJ1-2 and V is TRBV9; no definite D call. CDR3 length: 15 residues. Germline V lookup: CDR1 SGDLS, CDR2 YYNGEE. V lost 0 bases to trimming and J lost 1 base, with 10 bases between them. DNA of the CDR3: TGTGCCAGCAGCGTAGTTGGGGAGGATAACTATGGCTACACCTTC. Its protein product is CASSVVGEDNYGYTF.

In DNA, the CDR3 is TGTGCCAGCAGTCCCTTTTGGCGGTCAACGGGAAGTCAGCCCCAGCATTTT. This translates into CASSPFWRSTGSQPQHF. The rearrangement uses TRBV28 and TRBJ1-5, with D unresolved. The CDR3 is 17 amino acids. The germline V and J ends were trimmed by 5 bases and 6 bases, with 23 bases remaining between them. Germline V gene sequence: CDR1 MDHEN, CDR2 SYDVKM.

This sequence joins TRBV28 and TRBJ2-7; 8 bases are a match to TRBD1. Germline V gene data show CDR1 as MDHEN and CDR2 as SYDVKM. V dropped 6 bases and J dropped 0; count of bases not matched to a gene: 4. The CDR3 length is 14 residues. CDR3 amino acids: CASRRTGSSYEQYF. As DNA, the CDR3 is TGTGCCAGCAGAAGGACAGGGAGCTCCTACGAGCAGTACTTC.

The rearrangement links TRBV19 to TRBJ1-3; D is uncertain. Trimming left V 3 bases short and J 3 bases short, with 9 bases between. The CDR3 is 14 residues long. CDR1 LNHDA and CDR2 SQIVND come from the germline V gene (reference sequence). CDR3 coding DNA: TGTGCCAGTAGTATTGGGCCCATTGGAAACACCATATATTTT. It encodes CASSIGPIGNTIYF.

The DNA of the CDR3 is TGTGCCAGCAGTTCACAGGGGAATCAGCCCCAGCATTTT. This codes for CASSSQGNQPQHF. The chain combines TRBV6-6 with TRBJ1-5, with TRBD1 matching over 7 bases. CDR1 is MNHNY and CDR2 is SVGAGI in the germline V gene (reference sequence). The CDR3 runs 13 residues. J was trimmed by 4 bases and V by 4 bases; bases with no gene match: 1.

CDR3 loop: CASSRTGTTSTDTQYF. In nucleotides, the CDR3 is TGTGCCAGCTCACGGACGGGAACCACGAGCACAGATACGCAGTATTTT. This chain links TRBV18 with TRBJ2-3, with a tentative D call TRBD2 (5 bases). CDR3 size: 16 residues. The V end was cut by 4 bases, the J end by 0 bases, with 14 bases between. Per the germline V gene, CDR1 is KGHSH and CDR2 is LQKENI.

The rearrangement uses TRBV14 and TRBJ2-1, with D unclear. V lost 2 bases, J lost 4 bases, and 24 bases lay in between. There are 19 residues in the CDR3. Germline CDR1 and CDR2: SGHDN and FVKESK. The CDR3 nucleotides read TGTGCCAGCAGCCAACGCTCTCTCCCCCTAATCCCGACTTACAATGAGCAGTTCTTC. Its protein is CASSQRSLPLIPTYNEQFF.

The chain links TRBV10-3 to TRBJ1-1; tentatively, D is TRBD1 (6 bases). The CDR3 consists of 12 residues. Trimming stripped 9 bases from V and 1 base from J, with 9 bases between. Germline V gene lookup returns CDR1 ENHRY and CDR2 SYGVKD. The CDR3 region is CAISRGNTEAFF. The CDR3 nucleotides are TGTGCCATTAGCAGGGGGAACACTGAAGCTTTCTTT.

The chain recombines TRBV5-6 with TRBJ2-7, with a weak D call TRBD2 (6 bases). Germline loops: CDR1 SGHDT, CDR2 YYEEEE. The V gene lost 2 bases and the J gene lost 6 bases, with 18 bases spanning the gap. CDR3 length: 15 residues. CDR3 DNA sequence: TGTGCCAGCAGCTTTACGCGGGGAACCCGTGGCGAGCAGTACTTC. Its translation: CASSFTRGTRGEQYF.

The chain recombines TRBV7-3 with TRBJ2-3; 8 nucleotides line up with TRBD2. Germline trimming cut 6 bases from V and 3 bases from J; bases unmatched to any gene: 14. The CDR3 consists of 17 residues. Germline V gene sequence: CDR1 SGHTA, CDR2 FQGTGA. DNA for the CDR3: TGTGCCAGCAGACAACAGGCCAGCGGGGGTTTGACAGATACGCAGTATTTT. Its protein product is CASRQQASGGLTDTQYF.

The chain uses TRBV6-5 and TRBJ1-2, with a tentative D call TRBD1 (5 bases). The V gene's germline CDR1 is MNHEY and CDR2 SVGAGI. Trimming removed 6 bases at V and 8 bases at J, with 16 bases between. The CDR3 extends over 13 amino acids. As DNA, the CDR3 is TGTGCCAGCAGCCCCGGGGGTAACGGGGGCTACACCTTC. It encodes CASSPGGNGGYTF.

CDR3 sequence reads: CAWSVVAEPYEQYF. The CDR3 bases are TGTGCCTGGAGTGTAGTAGCGGAACCCTACGAGCAGTACTTC. V usage is TRBV30 and J usage is TRBJ2-7; a weak D match, TRBD2 (6 bases). The CDR3 extends over 14 amino acids. CDR1 is GTSNPN, CDR2 SVGIG, per germline (reference sequence). V was shortened by 0 bases and J by 2 bases, with 11 bases between the two germline ends.

This clone has only one observation. V usage is TRBV5-4 and J usage is TRBJ2-2; D ambiguous. The CDR3 length is 13 residues. Trimming shortened V by 0 bases and J by 4 bases, and 4 bases separated the two germline ends. The V gene's germline CDR1 is SGHNT and CDR2 YYREEE (reference sequence). CDR3 coding DNA: TGTGCCAGCAGCTTGGTCGTCACCGGGGAGCTGTTTTTT. Its protein product is CASSLVVTGELFF.

The chain links TRBV6-1 to TRBJ1-4; weak D call: TRBD1 (5 bases). Trimming shortened V by 6 bases and J by 0 bases, and 17 bases separated the two germline ends. Germline CDR1 MNHNS, CDR2 SASEGT. This CDR3 has 17 residues. CDR3 nucleotides: TGTGCCAGCAGAGAAAGGGGTCAGGGCGCAACTAATGAAAAACTGTTTTTT. Its translation: CASRERGQGATNEKLFF.

The chain recombines TRBV19 with TRBJ1-1; 12 nucleotides line up with TRBD1. There are 13 residues in the CDR3. Germline lookup yields CDR1 LNHDA and CDR2 SQIVND (reference sequence). With 8 bases clipped from V and 2 bases from J, the junction kept 0 bases outside the gene matches. Written as DNA, the CDR3 is TGTGCCAGTGGGACAGGGGGCAACACTGAAGCTTTCTTT. As protein: CASGTGGNTEAFF.